One and the same sample provided the 6 T cell receptor beta chains below, sequenced in a study of blood T cells in healthy people across ages. With a J-beta primer mix and a sample-barcoded 5' primer, a second PCR ran roughly 7 to 11 cycles. One entry per CDR3 protein, called by TCRdb with MiXCR from the 5' RACE reads. Of 650,000 to 700,000 distinct CDR3 sequences listed, approximately 52% were seen once; the top ten hold approximately 12%. The sequencing input was blood. Receptors were obtained from a woman of 80 years or more in good health.

The gene calls are TRBV7-8 and TRBJ2-1; TRBD1 might be the D (5 bases). The V end lost 1 base, the J end lost 1 base, and 8 bases lay between the germline ends. Germline V gene sequence: CDR1 SGHVS, CDR2 FQNEAQ. This CDR3 comprises 15 residues. The CDR3 loop reads CASSLVTASYNEQFF. In DNA, the CDR3 is TGTGCCAGCAGCTTAGTGACAGCTTCCTACAATGAGCAGTTCTTC.

The sample holds many counts of this clonotype. This chain links TRBV27 with TRBJ2-3, with 7 bases lining up with TRBD2. This CDR3 contains 15 residues. The V and J ends lost 6 bases and 4 bases, in that order; junction bases with no gene match: 10. Germline CDR1 MNHEY, CDR2 SMNVEV (reference sequence). The CDR3 DNA follows: TGTGCCAGCAGCTGGAGCGGGGACGCAGCAGATACGCAGTATTTT. Translation: CASSWSGDAADTQYF.

This clonotype occurred a few times. This may be a read error, as it is one base from a much larger clone. Here the CDR3 DNA reads TGCGCCAGCAGCCCCGGACTCGCAGCGGGGATCCCAGATACGCAGTATTTT. Encoded protein: CASSPGLAAGIPDTQYF. The chain has TRBV5-1 and TRBJ2-3; 7 bases agree with TRBD2. Germline V gives CDR1 SGHRS, CDR2 YFSETQ. Germline trimming cut 4 bases from V and 4 bases from J; bases unmatched to any gene: 15. The CDR3 has 17 amino acids.

This clonotype occurred many times. V and J are TRBV5-1 and TRBJ1-2; D remains ambiguous. The germline CDR1 and CDR2 sequences are SGHRS and YFSETQ. The CDR3 loop spans 13 amino acids. Trimming stripped 0 bases from V and 4 bases from J, with 7 bases between. This CDR3 reads CASSLVDPYGYTF. The CDR3 nucleotides read TGCGCCAGCAGCTTGGTGGACCCCTATGGCTACACCTTC. The entire variable domain, with the rest obtained from reference TRBV5-1 and TRBJ1-2, is as follows: KAGVTQTPRYLIKTRGQQVTLSCSPISGHRSVSWYQQTPGQGLQFLFEYFSETQRNKGNFPGRFSGRQFSNSRSEMNVSTLELGDSALYLCASSLVDPYGYTFGSGTRLTVV.

This chain joins TRBV5-1 and TRBJ1-5, with no clear D. Trimming shortened V by 4 bases and J by 0 bases, and 14 bases separated the two germline ends. Germline V gives CDR1 SGHRS, CDR2 YFSETQ. This CDR3 spans 16 amino acids. The DNA for the CDR3 is TGCGCCAGCAGCCCTGGAGGACTCGATAGCAATCAGCCCCAGCATTTT. Its protein is CASSPGGLDSNQPQHF. Together with reference TRBV5-1 and TRBJ1-5, the CDR3 gives the full variable domain: KAGVTQTPRYLIKTRGQQVTLSCSPISGHRSVSWYQQTPGQGLQFLFEYFSETQRNKGNFPGRFSGRQFSNSRSEMNVSTLELGDSALYLCASSPGGLDSNQPQHFGDGTRLSIL.

Ten or more counts support this clonotype. The rearrangement joins TRBV9 to TRBJ2-7, with 7 bases aligning to TRBD1. V shed 3 bases and J 2 bases; nucleotides not matched to a gene: 11. The germline gives CDR1 SGDLS, CDR2 YYNGEE. This CDR3 spans 16 amino acids. The CDR3 region has the DNA TGTGCCAGCAGCGAGAGGACAGGTCTTTCAACCTACGAGCAGTACTTC. Translating gives CASSERTGLSTYEQYF.